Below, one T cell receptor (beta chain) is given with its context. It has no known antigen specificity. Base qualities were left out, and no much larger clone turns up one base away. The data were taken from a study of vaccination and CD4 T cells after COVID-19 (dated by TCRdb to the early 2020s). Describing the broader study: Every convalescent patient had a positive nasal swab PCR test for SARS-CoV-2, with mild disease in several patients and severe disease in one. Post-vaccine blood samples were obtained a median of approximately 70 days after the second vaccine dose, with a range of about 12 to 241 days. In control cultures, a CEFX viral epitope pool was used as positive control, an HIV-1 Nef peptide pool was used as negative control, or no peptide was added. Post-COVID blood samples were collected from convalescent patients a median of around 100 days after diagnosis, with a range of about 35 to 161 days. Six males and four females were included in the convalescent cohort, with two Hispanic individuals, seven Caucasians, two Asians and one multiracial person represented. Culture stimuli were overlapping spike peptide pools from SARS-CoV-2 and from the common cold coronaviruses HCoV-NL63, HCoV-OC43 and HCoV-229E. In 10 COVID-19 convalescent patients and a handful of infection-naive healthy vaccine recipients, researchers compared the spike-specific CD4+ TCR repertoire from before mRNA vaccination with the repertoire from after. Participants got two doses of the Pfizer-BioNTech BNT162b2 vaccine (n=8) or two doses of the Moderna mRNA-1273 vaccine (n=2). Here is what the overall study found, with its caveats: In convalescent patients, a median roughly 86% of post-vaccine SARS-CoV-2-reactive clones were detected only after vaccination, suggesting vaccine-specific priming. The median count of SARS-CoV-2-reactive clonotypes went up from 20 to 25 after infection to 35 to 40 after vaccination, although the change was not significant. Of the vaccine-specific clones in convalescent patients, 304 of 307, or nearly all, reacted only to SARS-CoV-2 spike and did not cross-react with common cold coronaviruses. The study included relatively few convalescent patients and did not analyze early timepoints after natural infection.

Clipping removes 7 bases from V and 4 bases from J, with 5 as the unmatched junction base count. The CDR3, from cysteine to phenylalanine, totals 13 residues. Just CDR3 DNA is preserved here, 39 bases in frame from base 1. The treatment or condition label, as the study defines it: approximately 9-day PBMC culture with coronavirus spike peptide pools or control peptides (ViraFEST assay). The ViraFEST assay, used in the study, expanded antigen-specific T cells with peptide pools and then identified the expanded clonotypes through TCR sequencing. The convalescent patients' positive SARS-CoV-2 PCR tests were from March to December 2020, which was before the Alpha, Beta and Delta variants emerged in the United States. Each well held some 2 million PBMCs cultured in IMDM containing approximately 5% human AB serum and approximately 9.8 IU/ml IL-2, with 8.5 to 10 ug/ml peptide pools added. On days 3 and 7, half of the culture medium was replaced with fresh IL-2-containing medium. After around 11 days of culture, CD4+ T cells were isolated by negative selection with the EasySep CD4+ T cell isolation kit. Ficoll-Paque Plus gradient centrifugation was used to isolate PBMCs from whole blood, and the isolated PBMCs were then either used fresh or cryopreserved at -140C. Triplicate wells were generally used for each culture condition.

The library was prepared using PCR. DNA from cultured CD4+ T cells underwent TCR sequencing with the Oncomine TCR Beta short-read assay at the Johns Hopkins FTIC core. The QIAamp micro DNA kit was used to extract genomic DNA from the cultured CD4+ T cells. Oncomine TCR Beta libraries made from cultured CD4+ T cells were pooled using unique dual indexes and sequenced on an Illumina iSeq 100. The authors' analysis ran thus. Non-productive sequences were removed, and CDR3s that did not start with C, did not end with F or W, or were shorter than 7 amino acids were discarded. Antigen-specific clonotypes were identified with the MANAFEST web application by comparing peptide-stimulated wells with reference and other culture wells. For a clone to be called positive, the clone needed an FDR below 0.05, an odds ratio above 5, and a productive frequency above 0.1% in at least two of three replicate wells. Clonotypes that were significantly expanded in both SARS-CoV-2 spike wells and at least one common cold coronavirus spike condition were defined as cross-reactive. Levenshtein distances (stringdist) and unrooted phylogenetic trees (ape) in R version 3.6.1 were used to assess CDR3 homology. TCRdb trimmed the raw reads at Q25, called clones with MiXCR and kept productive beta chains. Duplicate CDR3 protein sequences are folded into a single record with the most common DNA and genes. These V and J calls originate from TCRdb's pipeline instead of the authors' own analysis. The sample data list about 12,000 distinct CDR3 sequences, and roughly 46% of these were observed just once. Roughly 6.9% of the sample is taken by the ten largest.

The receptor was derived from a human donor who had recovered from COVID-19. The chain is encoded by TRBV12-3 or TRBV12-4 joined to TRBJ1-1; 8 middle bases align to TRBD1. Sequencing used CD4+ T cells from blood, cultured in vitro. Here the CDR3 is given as CASTFTGGTEAFF. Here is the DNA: TGTGCCAGCACCTTCACAGGGGGCACTGAAGCTTTCTTT.